This T cell receptor (beta chain) emerged from a study of blood T cell repertoires in COVID-19. Study details: Acute-phase and convalescent COVID-19 samples originated in the United States, Italy and Spain.

The V end was cut by 4 bases, the J end by 3 bases, with 16 bases between. The CDR3 consists of 15 residues. In germline, CDR1 is SGHRS, CDR2 YFSETQ. Per the study methods: It was from reference gene primer amplification that nucleated cell counts were estimated. Sequencing was performed with immunoSEQ multiplex PCR; in TCRdb, only in-frame clones are kept and a portion is missing. V, J and clone size were drawn from that table, and D and trimming were deduced from the DNA. The table has about 180,000 clones, around 80% seen once. This clone occurred once. This receptor was taken from an elderly woman with COVID-19, enrolled during active disease. The V gene is TRBV5-1, the J gene TRBJ1-1; maybe TRBD1 (6 bases). The source material was peripheral blood. The DNA of the CDR3 is TGCGCCAGCAGCCCAACCGGACAGCGAGACACTGAAGCTTTCTTT. It translates to CASSPTGQRDTEAFF.